This T cell receptor (beta chain) was recovered during a study of PD-1 blockade in classical Hodgkin lymphoma. Study-level background: A 3 mg/kg intravenous dose of nivolumab was received by patients every 2 weeks. Study-wide findings and caveats: Newly diagnosed patients and complete responders had comparable diversity at baseline.

The germline CDR1 and CDR2 sequences are LNHNV and YYDKDF (reference sequence). V lost 3 bases and J lost 7; bases outside the gene matches: 4. This CDR3 region has 13 residues. This clone was seen a few times. Its antigen is unknown. Sequenced by immunoSEQ multiplex PCR; TCRdb stores in-frame clones only, minus some. Of 25,000 to 30,000 clones in the sample, 83% are singletons; the top ten hold about a fifth. Each patient relapsed following autologous stem cell transplantation, and prior brentuximab vedotin exposure differed. The receptor was derived from a human donor with classical Hodgkin lymphoma. The specimen comprised peripheral blood mononuclear cells (PBMCs), sampled before the second cycle of nivolumab. The chain uses TRBV15 and TRBJ2-7; 9 bases line up with TRBD1. The CDR3 spells CATSRDRGREQYV. In DNA form, the CDR3 reads TGTGCCACCAGCAGGGACAGGGGTAGAGAGCAGTACGTC.